The subject of this entry is one T cell receptor (beta chain). Its antigen remains undetermined. This record comes from a study of T cells expressing NK-cell markers (TCRdb year 2020). Describing the broader study: Three sorted T-cell subsets (CD3+CD56+NKG2C+, CD3+CD56+NKG2C- and CD3+CD56-NKG2C+) from fewer than 10 donors had their TCR beta-chain repertoires profiled. Sequencing of the libraries produced 2 x 150 bp reads on Illumina HiSeq 2000/2500, MiSeq or NextSeq. The study sequenced eight donors, all healthy volunteers chosen at random: three men and five women. Among the eight sequenced donors, only one was HCMV-seronegative, while the other seven were HCMV-seropositive.

For sequencing, an Illumina HiSeq 2000 was employed. 5'RACE template switching, by which a universal primer site and unique molecular identifiers were added, was used to make TCR beta cDNA libraries. Synthesis of cDNA was primed from the TCR beta constant segment and was followed by two consecutive PCR amplification steps. In the original analysis: MIGEC handled demultiplexing of the reads and grouping by UMI, while MiTCR was used to assemble and quantify clonotypes. To remove erroneous sequences, TCR cDNA sequences were retained only when supported by two or more reads. The tcR package was used for downstream repertoire analysis, and clonotypes were matched between fractions using CDR3 nucleotide sequence together with V segment. VDJmatch was used to annotate antigen specificity against VDJdb, with one amino acid substitution in CDR3 allowed. TCRdb reprocessed the reads and assigns one entry to each CDR3 protein sequence, leaving out DNA. The V and J calls follow TCRdb's processing rather than the paper's. The sample table on file contains over 250,000 distinct CDR3 sequences. The ten largest make up more than 3.5% of the sample.

The CDR1 and CDR2 encoded by the germline V gene are KGHDR and SFDVKD. The CDR3 spans 12 residues, from the cysteine through the phenylalanine. No DNA sequence is on record. Results and caveats for the whole study, not just this receptor: Those dominant clonotypes were again the most abundant among CD3+CD56-NKG2C+ cells in a few donors, at about 28.3-60.1%. Whether the expanded NKG2C-expressing T cell clones were specific for HCMV antigens remained unclear. For 5 or 6 donors, the dominant CD3+CD56+NKG2C+ clonotypes were among the top 10 CD8+ clonotypes and accounted for roughly 1.0-8% of CD8+ T cells.

HCMV-specific IgG was detected in serum with a commercial ELISA kit to determine HCMV serostatus. Peripheral blood mononuclear cells were isolated from blood by Ficoll density gradient centrifugation. Sequencing was performed on blood T cells: a sorted CD56 or NKG2C T cell subset, CD4+ or CD8+ T cells, or bulk PBMC T cells (not recorded which). The rearrangement combines TRBV24-1 with TRBJ2-2. The clonotype originates from a woman aged 18 to 75 in good health. CDR3 protein: CATSELTGELFF.